Detailed here is one T cell receptor (beta chain). No antigen is known for it. A read error may explain this, as a much larger clone is one base away. The lymph nodes were axillary draining lymph nodes from breast cancer patients. This specimen belongs to a study of breast tumors, draining lymph nodes, adjacent tissues. Study results and caveats: Most tumor T cells seemingly derive from lymph node, then expand in tumor. Tumor TCR diversity was below lymph nodes but above nontumor tissue.

MiXCR, applied by TCRdb to the multiplex PCR reads, yields one record per CDR3 protein. Of 150,000 to 200,000 distinct CDR3 sequences detected, about 34% appear once; the ten largest clones hold approximately 3.9%. Germline V gives CDR1 MNHEY, CDR2 SMNVEV (reference sequence). V was trimmed by 6 bases and J by 6 bases, leaving 18 bases between them. CDR3 size: 16 residues. The receptor was isolated from a female donor with breast cancer. Some clones in this sample may be carry-over from other donors' samples. The chain recombines TRBV27 with TRBJ2-6, with D possibly TRBD1 on 7 matching bases. Sequencing was done on a sample of axillary lymph node tissue. The CDR3 loop reads CASRKTGRTEANVLTF. The CDR3 DNA follows: TGTGCCAGCAGAAAGACAGGGAGGACTGAGGCCAACGTCCTGACTTTC.